The sequence of this T cell receptor beta chain was determined in a study of cytomegalovirus exposure and HLA in healthy donors. In germline, CDR1 is MGHDK, CDR2 SYGVNS. The CDR3 consists of 17 residues. J lost 1 base, V lost 3 bases, and 9 bases had no gene match. Amplification used 60 Vbeta primers and 13 Jbeta primers. TCRdb's copy holds only in-frame clones and misses some; the assay was immunoSEQ multiplex PCR. The sample records roughly 140,000 clones, 73% being singletons. This TCR was sampled from a human donor in good health. The chain combines TRBV25-1 with TRBJ1-2; TRBD1 agrees at 9 bases. The specimen was PBMCs. The CDR3 nucleotides read TGTGCCAGCAGTGACCCAGGACAGGGGAAGAGTAACTATGGCTACACCTTC. Protein product: CASSDPGQGKSNYGYTF.